This T cell receptor beta chain was identified during a study of CD8 T cells in Susac syndrome. Losses at the gene ends were 4 bases for V and 6 bases for J; bases not matched to a gene: 2. CDR3 size: 12 residues. Per germline, CDR1 SQVTM and CDR2 ANQGSEA. Reverse transcription of 0.5 to 1 ug RNA was performed with random hexamers. The immunoSEQ assay covered 54 Vbeta and 13 Jbeta segments for CDR3. Each CDR3 protein gets one entry after TCRdb re-called the immunoSEQ multiplex PCR reads with MiXCR. The data show 150,000 or so distinct CDR3 sequences, around 95% seen once. CD8+ and CD4+ T cells from blood underwent TCR beta sequencing. Controls were healthy donors (matched for age and sex).

The chain carries TRBV29-1 and TRBJ1-2; 10 nucleotides match TRBD1. The receptor was isolated from a human donor in good health. The sample consisted of CD4+ T cells from PBMCs. The CDR3 DNA sequence: TGCAGCGTTGCGGGGACAGGGGATGGCTACACCTTC. Translating it yields CSVAGTGDGYTF. The variable domain in full, completed from reference TRBV29-1 and TRBJ1-2, reads SAVISQKPSRDICQRGTSLTIQCQVDSQVTMMFWYRQQPGQSLTLIATANQGSEATYESGFVIDKFPISRPNLTFSTLTVSNMSPEDSSIYLCSVAGTGDGYTFGSGTRLTVV.